These T cell receptor beta chains were read from a single sample in a study of cytomegalovirus exposure and HLA in healthy donors. Measured with immunoSEQ multiplex PCR; TCRdb has only the in-frame clones, and not every one. The sample table includes some 89,000 clones. The source material was PBMCs. The origin of the receptors is a woman in her twenties or thirties in good health and CMV-seronegative. Both conserved end residues are part of each CDR3. The D gene is left open where the match is weak.

CASSQAGGPDTQYF,TGCGCCAGCAGCCAAGCGGGGGGCCCAGATACGCAGTATTTT,TRBJ2-3,TRBV4-1,NA
CASSLTGSEQYF,TGTGCCAGCAGTTTGACAGGGTCCGAGCAGTACTTC,TRBJ2-7,TRBV27,TRBD1
CASSGGTGAYEQYF,TGTGCCAGTAGTGGGGGGACAGGGGCCTACGAGCAGTACTTC,TRBJ2-7,TRBV19,TRBD1
CASSGPRTSGWGNEQFF,TGTGCCAGCAGCGGACCTAGGACTAGCGGTTGGGGCAATGAGCAGTTCTTC,TRBJ2-1,TRBV7-3,TRBD2
CASSLRGNTGELFF,TGTGCCAGCAGCCTCAGGGGGAACACCGGGGAGCTGTTTTTT,TRBJ2-2,TRBV7-2,NA
CASSENMLAGGFYNEQFF,TGCGCCAGCAGCGAAAATATGCTAGCGGGGGGGTTTTACAATGAGCAGTTCTTC,TRBJ2-1,TRBV11-1,TRBD2
CAISDLAGLGYTF,TGTGCCATCAGTGATTTGGCCGGACTTGGCTACACCTTC,TRBJ1-2,TRBV10-3,NA
CASSSGEYGYTF,TGTGCCAGCAGTTCGGGGGAGTATGGCTACACCTTC,TRBJ1-2,TRBV28,NA
CASRSSGTYEQYF,TGTGCCAGCAGGTCTAGCGGGACCTACGAGCAGTACTTC,TRBJ2-7,TRBV6-5,TRBD2
CASSTQRGGPLSGANVLTF,TGTGCCAGTAGTACCCAGAGGGGGGGACCGCTCTCTGGGGCCAACGTCCTGACTTTC,TRBJ2-6,TRBV19,NA
CAWSPTGGNEKLFF,TGTGCCTGGAGTCCGACCGGGGGGAATGAAAAACTGTTTTTT,TRBJ1-4,TRBV30,NA
CASSLQGRANEKLFF,TGTGCCAGCAGTCTACAGGGGCGGGCTAATGAAAAACTGTTTTTT,TRBJ1-4,TRBV6-1,TRBD1
CASSSGGPETQYF,TGTGCCAGCAGCTCAGGGGGGCCGGAGACCCAGTACTTC,TRBJ2-5,TRBV7-3,NA
CTSSLDVFNYGYTF,TGTACCAGCAGCTTAGATGTCTTTAACTATGGCTACACCTTC,TRBJ1-2,TRBV11-2,NA
CASSLLQGTYGYTF,TGTGCCAGCAGCTTATTGCAGGGAACTTATGGCTACACCTTC,TRBJ1-2,TRBV7-9,NA
CASSVGTGGQYFEQFF,TGTGCCAGCAGCGTTGGAACAGGGGGTCAATACTTTGAGCAGTTCTTC,TRBJ2-1,TRBV9,TRBD1
CATSRDPGETQYF,TGTGCCACCAGCAGAGATCCAGGGGAGACCCAGTACTTC,TRBJ2-5,TRBV15,NA
CASRGPGPGLTEAFF,TGCGCCAGCAGGGGGCCGGGCCCCGGCCTGACTGAAGCTTTCTTT,TRBJ1-1,TRBV4-1,NA
CATSRESIRDRGIQYF,TGTGCCACCAGCAGAGAGTCGATTAGGGACAGAGGGATTCAGTACTTC,TRBJ2-4,TRBV15,TRBD1
CASSRYRTEAFF,TGTGCCAGCAGCCGATACAGGACTGAAGCTTTCTTT,TRBJ1-1,TRBV5-8,NA
CASIKEDNKNIQYF,TGTGCCAGCATCAAAGAGGACAACAAAAACATTCAGTACTTC,TRBJ2-4,TRBV27,NA
CASRWTGADYGYTF,TGTGCCAGCAGGTGGACAGGGGCGGACTATGGCTACACCTTC,TRBJ1-2,TRBV6-6,TRBD1
CASSPSTAMNTEAFF,TGTGCCAGCTCACCATCGACAGCCATGAACACTGAAGCTTTCTTT,TRBJ1-1,TRBV18,NA
CASSPAGQPYGYTF,TGTGCCAGCAGTCCCGCGGGACAGCCCTATGGCTACACCTTC,TRBJ1-2,TRBV6-5,TRBD1